The entry below describes one TCR beta chain. With V trimmed by 4 bases and J by 6 bases, 10 bases remained unmatched. Looked up from germline, CDR1 is MGHRA and CDR2 is YSYEKL. This CDR3 region has 15 residues. The entry originates in a study of T-cell memory formation after mild COVID-19. TCRdb itself ran the 5' RACE reads through MiXCR, one entry per CDR3 protein. The repertoire holds about 38,000 distinct CDR3 sequences, with roughly 11% as singletons. The TCR comes from a man in his late teens or twenties who had mild COVID-19 (a few samples of this study predate the infection). Cell type and time point are not known. The chain carries TRBV4-1 and TRBJ2-7; 9 bases are a match to TRBD2. Sample: PBMCs or a T cell subset sorted from them (not recorded which). The CDR3 DNA follows: TGCGCCAGCAGCCCTTACGCGGGGGGGCAATCCGAGCAGTACTTC. Protein: CASSPYAGGQSEQYF.